Below, 8 T cell receptor delta chains from the same sample are listed, as sequenced in a study of gamma-delta T cells after stem cell transplantation. TCRdb re-called the RT-PCR reads using CATT. Of fewer than 2,000 delta-chain clones in the sample, under 25% are singletons; the top ten hold 40% to 50%. The sample comprised gamma-delta T cells. The source of these receptors is a human donor. It is not recorded whose cells these are; they may come from a transplant donor.

Comments on this clone: One base away lies a much larger clone, so this may be a sequencing read error. For the CDR3, the DNA is TGTGCTCTTGGGGAAACCTTCGAGCTTTCCTCTATTTATTTAGGGGGGGCCGATAAACTCATCTTT. Encoded protein: CALGETFELSSIYLGGADKLIF. The chain is built from TRDV1 and TRDJ1; tentatively, D is TRDD2 or TRDD3 (5 bases each). The V gene's germline CDR1 is TSWWSYY and CDR2 QGS. Trimming stripped 2 bases from V and 3 bases from J, with 34 bases between. CDR3 length: 22 residues.

Concerning this clone: A far larger clone is one nucleotide away, so this likely arose from a read error. The V and J genes are TRDV2 and TRDJ3; 13 bases are a match to TRDD3. The CDR3 consists of 22 residues. CDR1 and CDR2 from the germline V gene are GEAIGNYY and EKD. The CDR3 sequence is CACDAPTGGYGKSSWNTRQMFF. Written as DNA, the CDR3 is TGTGCCTGTGACGCTCCTACTGGGGGATACGGGAAGAGCTCCTGGAACACCCGACAGATGTTTTTC.

This clone was seen just once. Only one base separates this from a far larger clonotype, so it likely reflects a read error. The chain uses TRDV2 and TRDJ3, with 13 positions matching TRDD3. The germline V gene has CDR1 GEAIGNYY and CDR2 EKD. The CDR3 is 22 amino acids. Unmatched junction bases numbered 15, after V lost 5 bases and J lost 0 bases. The CDR3 bases are TGTGCCTGTGGCGCTCCTACTGGGGGATACGGGAAGAGCTCCTGGGACACCCGACAGATGTTTTTC. Its protein product is CACGAPTGGYGKSSWDTRQMFF.

This chain links TRDV2 with TRDJ1; D is uncertain. Looked up from germline, CDR1 is GEAIGNYY and CDR2 is EKD. Trimming shortened V by 1 base and J by 2 bases, and 19 bases separated the two germline ends. The CDR3 is 17 amino acids. The CDR3, as DNA: TGTGCCTGTGACACGATCACTTCGTTTTCGGTGACCGATAAACTCATCTTT. Amino acid sequence: CACDTITSFSVTDKLIF.

This clone ranks as medium-sized (0.01 to 0.1%). The chain uses TRDV2 and TRDJ1; the match to TRDD3 covers 11 bases. CDR3 size: 17 residues. Germline lookup yields CDR1 GEAIGNYY and CDR2 EKD. The J segment lost 2 bases and the V segment lost 0 bases, leaving 7 bases of the junction unmatched. The CDR3 loop reads CACDTVAGGYQTDKLIF. For the CDR3, the DNA is TGTGCCTGTGACACCGTAGCTGGGGGATACCAGACCGATAAACTCATCTTT.

By sample fraction, this clone is large. In the same sample, other DNA sequences code for this CDR3. The chain carries TRDV2 and TRDJ1, with 8 bases matching TRDD3. The ends lost 0 bases at V and 2 bases at J; junction bases unmatched: 13. Looked up from germline, CDR1 is GEAIGNYY and CDR2 is EKD. The CDR3 extends over 18 amino acids. The CDR3 reads CACDTVGGSSSKTDKLIF. The CDR3 DNA is TGTGCCTGTGACACCGTTGGGGGATCATCAAGTAAGACCGATAAACTCATCTTT.

This clone was recorded a few times. The TCRdb protein comes from a much larger clone and disagrees with this DNA's translation at residue 5, likely due to a read error; the protein given here is derived from the DNA. The J gene is TRDJ1, the V gene TRDV2, with 8 nucleotides matching TRDD3. With V trimmed by 2 bases and J by 0 bases, 10 bases remained unmatched. Germline loops: CDR1 GEAIGNYY, CDR2 EKD. The CDR3 covers 17 residues. As DNA, the CDR3 is TGTGCCTGTGACATGATACTGGGGGCCCGGTACACCGATAAACTCATCTTT. It specifies CACDMILGARYTDKLIF.

This clone was recorded a few times. This chain joins TRDV2 and TRDJ1, with 11 bases aligning to TRDD3. Losses at the gene ends were 0 bases for V and 3 bases for J; bases not matched to a gene: 14. The CDR3 spans 19 residues. Germline CDR1 and CDR2: GEAIGNYY and EKD. Written as DNA, the CDR3 is TGTGCCTGTGACACCGTGGGGAATGGGGGATACGCAAAAGCCGATAAACTCATCTTT. Protein sequence: CACDTVGNGGYAKADKLIF.